Shown below are 7 T cell receptor beta chains from a single sample sequenced in a study of Tregs in tolerant kidney transplant recipients. The data were produced by immunoSEQ multiplex PCR, yet TCRdb's version contains in-frame clones alone and is incomplete. The sample yields 120,000 or so clones, roughly 92% seen once. The material sequenced was CD4+ T cells from blood. These receptors came from a human donor in good health.

The rearrangement uses TRBV5-1 and TRBJ2-2; D not resolved. V was shortened by 2 bases and J by 7 bases, with 6 bases between the two germline ends. In germline, CDR1 is SGHRS, CDR2 YFSETQ. This CDR3 region has 12 residues. Here the CDR3 reads CASSLIGGELFF. CDR3 in DNA: TGCGCCAGCAGCTTAATTGGCGGGGAGCTGTTTTTT. The full variable domain, rest sourced from reference TRBV5-1 and TRBJ2-2, is KAGVTQTPRYLIKTRGQQVTLSCSPISGHRSVSWYQQTPGQGLQFLFEYFSETQRNKGNFPGRFSGRQFSNSRSEMNVSTLELGDSALYLCASSLIGGELFFGEGSRLTVL.

This clone was seen a few times. The chain employs TRBV10-3 and TRBJ1-1, with 11 nucleotides matching TRBD1. Germline CDR1 ENHRY, CDR2 SYGVKD. CDR3 length: 13 amino acids. The V and J ends lost 8 bases and 4 bases, in that order; junction bases with no gene match: 3. The CDR3, as DNA: TGTGCCATCCACGGGACAGGGGGCACTGAAGCTTTCTTT. Translation gives CAIHGTGGTEAFF.

The sample holds one count of this clone. The V call is TRBV6-1, the J call TRBJ1-2; D call uncertain. The CDR3 has 15 amino acids. V lost 1 base, J lost 9 bases, and 18 bases lay in between. The germline CDR1 and CDR2 sequences are MNHNS and SASEGT. CDR3 residues: CASSEEGTAISSYTF. The CDR3, as DNA: TGTGCCAGCAGTGAAGAGGGCACAGCGATATCGAGCTACACCTTC.

CDR3 region: CASSTTGEGTGELFF. In DNA form, the CDR3 reads TGCGCCAGCAGCACCACAGGGGAAGGGACCGGGGAGCTGTTTTTT. The rearrangement links TRBV5-1 to TRBJ2-2; 7 bases match TRBD1. J lost 5 bases, V lost 4 bases, and 8 bases had no gene match. The CDR3 extends over 15 amino acids. CDR1 and CDR2 from the germline V gene are SGHRS and YFSETQ.

The V and J genes are TRBV19 and TRBJ2-6, with 10 nucleotides matching TRBD1. Germline V gene sequence: CDR1 LNHDA, CDR2 SQIVND (reference sequence). This CDR3 has 17 amino acids. The V gene end was trimmed by 6 bases and the J gene end by 1 base; junction bases not matched to a gene: 6. DNA of the CDR3: TGTGCCAGTAGGACCGGGACAGGGGCGTCTGGGGCCAACGTCCTGACTTTC. Translating it yields CASRTGTGASGANVLTF.

The V call is TRBV2, the J call TRBJ2-2, with TRBD2 matching over 9 bases. The germline CDR1 and CDR2 sequences are SNHLY and FYNNEI. The CDR3 totals 14 residues. V shed 8 bases and J 7 bases; nucleotides not matched to a gene: 8. CDR3 amino acids: CASQGSGRGGELFF. In DNA, the CDR3 is TGTGCCAGCCAGGGTAGCGGGAGAGGCGGGGAGCTGTTTTTT. Filled out from reference TRBV2 and TRBJ2-2, the complete variable domain reads EPEVTQTPSHQVTQMGQEVILRCVPISNHLYFYWYRQILGQKVEFLVSFYNNEISEKSEIFDDQFSVERPDGSNFTLKIRSTKLEDSAMYFCASQGSGRGGELFFGEGSRLTVL.

The J gene is TRBJ1-5, the V gene TRBV5-6; perhaps TRBD1 as D (6 bases). Looked up from germline, CDR1 is SGHDT and CDR2 is YYEEEE. CDR3 length equals 13 residues. V was cut by 4 bases and J by 7 bases, with 12 bases left in between. CDR3 nucleotide sequence: TGTGCCAGCAGCGCCGGCAGGGGACAGCCCCAGCATTTT. It specifies CASSAGRGQPQHF.